One TCR beta chain is described in this entry. Its antigen is not identified. The data derive from a study of cytomegalovirus exposure and HLA in healthy donors. Study overall: Genotyping of roughly 400 donors showed that 65% to 90% belonged to the Caucasian-associated ancestry cluster.

The CDR3 totals 17 residues. The V gene end was trimmed by 2 bases and the J gene end by 0 bases; junction bases not matched to a gene: 11. Germline assignment: CDR1 SGDLS and CDR2 YYNGEE. Study results and caveats: The authors confirmed in vitro that a few CMV-associated chains were specific for CMV antigens. Overall, around 160 TCR beta chains were annotated as cytomegalovirus-associated. It was shown in a later analysis that HLA-associated TCR beta chains were more clonally expanded than other, equally common chains.

PCR amplification relied on 60 Vbeta primers (plus 13 Jbeta primers). Clones were read by immunoSEQ multiplex PCR, and TCRdb kept only the in-frame ones, dropping some. The table for this sample gives 34,000 or so clones. V gene TRBV9 combines with J gene TRBJ2-7, with 7 bases fitting TRBD2. The sample consisted of PBMCs. This receptor was taken from a woman aged 40 to 50 in good health and CMV-seropositive. The CDR3 reads CASSVAPIAGLSYEQYF. The CDR3 DNA sequence: TGTGCCAGCAGCGTTGCCCCGATAGCGGGCCTCTCCTACGAGCAGTACTTC.